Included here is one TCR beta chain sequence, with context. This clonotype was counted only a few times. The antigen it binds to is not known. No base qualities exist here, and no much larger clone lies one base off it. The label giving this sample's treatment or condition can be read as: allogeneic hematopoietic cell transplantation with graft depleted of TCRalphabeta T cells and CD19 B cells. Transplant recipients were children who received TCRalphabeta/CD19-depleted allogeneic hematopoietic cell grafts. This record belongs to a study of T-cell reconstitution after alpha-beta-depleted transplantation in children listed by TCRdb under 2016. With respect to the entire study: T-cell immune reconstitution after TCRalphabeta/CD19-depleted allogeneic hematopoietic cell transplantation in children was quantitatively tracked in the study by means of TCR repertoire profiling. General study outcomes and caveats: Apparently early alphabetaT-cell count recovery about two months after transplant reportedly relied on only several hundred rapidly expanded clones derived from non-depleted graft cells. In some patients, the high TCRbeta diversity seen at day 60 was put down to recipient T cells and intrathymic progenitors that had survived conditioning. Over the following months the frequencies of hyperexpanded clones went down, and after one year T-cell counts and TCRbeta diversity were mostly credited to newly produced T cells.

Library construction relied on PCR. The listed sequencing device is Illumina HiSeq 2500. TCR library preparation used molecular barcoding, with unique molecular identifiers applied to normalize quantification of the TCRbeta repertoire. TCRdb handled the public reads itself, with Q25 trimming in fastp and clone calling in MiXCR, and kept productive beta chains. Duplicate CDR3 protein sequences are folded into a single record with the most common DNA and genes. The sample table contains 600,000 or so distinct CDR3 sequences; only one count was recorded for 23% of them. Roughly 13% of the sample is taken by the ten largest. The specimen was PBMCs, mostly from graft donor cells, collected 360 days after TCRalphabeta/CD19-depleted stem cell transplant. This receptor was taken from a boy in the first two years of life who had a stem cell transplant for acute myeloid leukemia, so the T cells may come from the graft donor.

CDR3 reads: CASSYRASQGAQGEQYF. The sequenced DNA: TGTGCCAGCAGTTACCGCGCGTCTCAGGGGGCGCAAGGCGAGCAGTACTTC. The chain is made from TRBV6-5 and TRBJ2-7, with 8 junctional bases fitting TRBD1. CDR1 and CDR2 are drawn from the germline V gene: MNHEY, SVGAGI. Trimming leaves V shorter by 2 bases and J shorter by 6 bases, with the junction holding 15 bases beyond the gene matches. From its cysteine to its phenylalanine, the CDR3 spans 17 amino acids. Only CDR3 DNA remains: 51 bases, in frame from the first base.